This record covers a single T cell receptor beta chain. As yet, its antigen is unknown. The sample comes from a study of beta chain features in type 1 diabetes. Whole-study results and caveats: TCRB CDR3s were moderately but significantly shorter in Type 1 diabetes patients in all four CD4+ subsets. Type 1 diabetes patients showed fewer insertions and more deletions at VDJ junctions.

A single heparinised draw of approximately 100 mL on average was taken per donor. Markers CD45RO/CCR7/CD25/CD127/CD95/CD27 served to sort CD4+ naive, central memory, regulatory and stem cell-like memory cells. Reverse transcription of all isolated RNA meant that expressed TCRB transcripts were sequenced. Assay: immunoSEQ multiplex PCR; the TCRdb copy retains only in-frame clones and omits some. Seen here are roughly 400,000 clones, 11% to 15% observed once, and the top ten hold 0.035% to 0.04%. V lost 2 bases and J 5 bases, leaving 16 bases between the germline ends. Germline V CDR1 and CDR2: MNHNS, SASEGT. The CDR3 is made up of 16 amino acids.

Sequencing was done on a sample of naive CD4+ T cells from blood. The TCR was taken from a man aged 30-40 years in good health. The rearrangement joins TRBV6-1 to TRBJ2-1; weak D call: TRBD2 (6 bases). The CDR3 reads CASSELWVGGHNEQFF. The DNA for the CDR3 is TGTGCCAGCAGTGAATTGTGGGTGGGAGGCCACAATGAGCAGTTCTTC.